The clone carrying this TCR beta chain was counted ten times or more. This entry belongs to a study of early T cells in non-severe SARS-CoV-2 infection. Trimming shortened V by 1 base and J by 1 base, and 7 bases separated the two germline ends. The CDR3 covers 15 residues. The germline gives CDR1 MNHEY, CDR2 SVGAGI. TCRdb analysed the 5' RACE reads with MiXCR anew, one entry per CDR3 protein. The sample carries 50,000 to 70,000 distinct CDR3 sequences, around 9.3% recorded once. Sequenced input: whole blood. The TCR originated in an adult who was a healthcare worker with PCR-confirmed SARS-CoV-2 infection or an uninfected control (not recorded which). The chain links TRBV6-5 to TRBJ2-2; D is unclear. The CDR3 loop is CASSYFRKNTGELFF. Here the CDR3 DNA reads TGTGCCAGCAGTTACTTCAGGAAGAACACCGGGGAGCTGTTTTTT.